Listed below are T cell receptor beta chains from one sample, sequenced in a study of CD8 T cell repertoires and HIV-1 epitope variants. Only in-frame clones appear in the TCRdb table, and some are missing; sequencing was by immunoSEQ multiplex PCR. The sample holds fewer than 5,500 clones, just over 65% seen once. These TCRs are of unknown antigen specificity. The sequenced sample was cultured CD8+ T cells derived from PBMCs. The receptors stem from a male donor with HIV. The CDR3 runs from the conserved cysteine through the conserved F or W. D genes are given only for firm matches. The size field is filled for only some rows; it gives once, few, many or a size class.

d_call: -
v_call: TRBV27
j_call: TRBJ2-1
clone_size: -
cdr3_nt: TGTGCCAGCAGTTTAAGCGGATCGAGCTCCTACAATGAGCAGTTCTTC
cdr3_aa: CASSLSGSSSYNEQFF

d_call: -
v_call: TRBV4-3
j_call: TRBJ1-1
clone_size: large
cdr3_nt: TGCGCCAGCAGCCAAGATGTTGGGCAGGGGAACACTGAAGCTTTCTTT
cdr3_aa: CASSQDVGQGNTEAFF

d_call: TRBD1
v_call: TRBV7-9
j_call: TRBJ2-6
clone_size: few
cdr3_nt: TGTGCCAGCAGCTACACAGGGGTCCTCCTGACTTTC
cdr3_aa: CASSYTGVLLTF

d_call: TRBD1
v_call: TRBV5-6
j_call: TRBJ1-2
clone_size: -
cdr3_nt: TGTGCCAGCAGCTTGGTAGCCGGGACAGGGAGGTATGGCTACACCTTC
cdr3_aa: CASSLVAGTGRYGYTF

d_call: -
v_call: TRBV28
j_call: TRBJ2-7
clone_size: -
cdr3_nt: TGTGCCAGCAGTTTTCCCCTCTACGAGCAGTACTTC
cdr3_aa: CASSFPLYEQYF

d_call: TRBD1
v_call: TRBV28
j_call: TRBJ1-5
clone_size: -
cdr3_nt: TGTGCCAGCAGTGAGGGGACAGGGAATCAGCCCCAGCATTTT
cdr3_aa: CASSEGTGNQPQHF

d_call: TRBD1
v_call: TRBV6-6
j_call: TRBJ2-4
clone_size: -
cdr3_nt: TGTGCCAGCAGTCCCGGACAGGCCCAAAACATTCAGTACTTC
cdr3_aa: CASSPGQAQNIQYF

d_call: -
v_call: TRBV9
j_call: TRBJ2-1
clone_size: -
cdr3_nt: TGTGCCAGCAGCGTAGAGAGTCGGAATGAGCAGTTCTTC
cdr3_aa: CASSVESRNEQFF

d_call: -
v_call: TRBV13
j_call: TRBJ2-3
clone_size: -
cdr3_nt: TGTGCCAGCAGCCACAATCTGGAGGGTTCAGATACGCAGTATTTT
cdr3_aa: CASSHNLEGSDTQYF

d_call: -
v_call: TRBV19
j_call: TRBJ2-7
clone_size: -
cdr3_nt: TGTGCCAGTAGTATAGGAGGAGCCTACGAGCAGTACTTC
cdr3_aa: CASSIGGAYEQYF

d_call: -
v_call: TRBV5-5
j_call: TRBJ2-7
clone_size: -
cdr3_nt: TGTGCCAGCAGCTTGGGCCCTGACCTAGCGTTCTACGAGCAGTACTTC
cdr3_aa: CASSLGPDLAFYEQYF